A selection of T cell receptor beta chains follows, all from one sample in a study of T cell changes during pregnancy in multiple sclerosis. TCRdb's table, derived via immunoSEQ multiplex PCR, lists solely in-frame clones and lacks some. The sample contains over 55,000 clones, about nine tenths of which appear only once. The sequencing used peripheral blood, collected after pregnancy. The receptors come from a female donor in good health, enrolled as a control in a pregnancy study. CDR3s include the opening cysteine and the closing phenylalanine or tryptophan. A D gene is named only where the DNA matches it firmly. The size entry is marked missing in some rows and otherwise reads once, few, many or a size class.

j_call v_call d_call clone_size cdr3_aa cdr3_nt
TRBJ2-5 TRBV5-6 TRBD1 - CASTDGGQETQYF TGTGCCAGCACGGATGGGGGACAGGAGACCCAGTACTTC
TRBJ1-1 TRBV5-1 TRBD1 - CASSQGKQGAATEAFF TGCGCCAGCAGCCAAGGGAAACAGGGGGCCGCCACTGAAGCTTTCTTT
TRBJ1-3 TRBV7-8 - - CASSPGMTSGNTIYF TGTGCCAGCAGCCCCGGGATGACCTCTGGAAACACCATATATTTT
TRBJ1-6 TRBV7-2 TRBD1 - CASSFRTGGGNSPLHF TGTGCCAGCAGCTTCCGGACAGGGGGTGGGAATTCACCCCTCCACTTT
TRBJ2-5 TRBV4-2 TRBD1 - CASSRTMGQGEETQYF TGTGCCAGCAGCCGGACGATGGGACAGGGGGAAGAGACCCAGTACTTC
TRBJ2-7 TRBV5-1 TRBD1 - CASSRQGALYEQYF TGCGCCAGCAGCCGACAGGGGGCCCTCTACGAGCAGTACTTC
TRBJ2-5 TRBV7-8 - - CASSLGWTQETQYF TGTGCCAGCAGCTTGGGTTGGACTCAAGAGACCCAGTACTTC
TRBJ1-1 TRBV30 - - CAWSESLAEAFF TGTGCCTGGAGTGAAAGTCTGGCGGAGGCTTTCTTT
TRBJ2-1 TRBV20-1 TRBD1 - CSARQGREQFF TGCAGTGCTCGACAGGGACGAGAGCAGTTCTTC
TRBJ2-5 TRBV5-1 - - CASSGGTALFETQYF TGCGCCAGCAGCGGGGGGACGGCCCTTTTTGAGACCCAGTACTTC
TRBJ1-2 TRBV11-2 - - CASSLGSRYNYGYTF TGTGCCAGCAGCTTAGGGTCGCGCTATAACTATGGCTACACCTTC
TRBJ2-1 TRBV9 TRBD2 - CASSEPLRSGADNEQFF TGTGCCAGCAGCGAGCCCCTGAGGAGCGGGGCTGACAATGAGCAGTTCTTC
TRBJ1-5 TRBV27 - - CASSSSTGNSNQPQHF TGTGCCAGCAGTTCCTCGACAGGCAATAGCAATCAGCCCCAGCATTTT
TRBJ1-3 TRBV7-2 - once CASSPSSGSGNTIYF TGTGCCAGCAGCCCCTCCAGCGGCTCTGGAAACACCATATATTTT
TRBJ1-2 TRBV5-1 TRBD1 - CASSLAGQKNYGYTF TGCGCCAGCAGCTTGGCGGGACAGAAAAACTATGGCTACACCTTC
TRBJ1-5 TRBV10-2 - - CASSRGGLEPQHF TGCGCCAGCAGTCGGGGGGGCCTGGAGCCCCAGCATTTT
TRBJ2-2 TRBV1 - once CTSSQGNPRDSTGELFF TGCACCAGCAGCCAAGGGAACCCGAGAGACAGCACCGGGGAGCTGTTTTTT
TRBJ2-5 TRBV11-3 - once CASSSPYSIFTETQYF TGTGCCAGCAGCTCCCCTTATAGTATTTTCACAGAGACCCAGTACTTC
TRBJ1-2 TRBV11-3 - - CASSSVPTGGYTF TGTGCCAGCAGCTCGGTCCCCACGGGGGGCTACACCTTC
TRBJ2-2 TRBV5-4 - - CASSSTQGNTGELFF TGTGCCAGCAGCTCAACACAGGGAAACACCGGGGAGCTGTTTTTT
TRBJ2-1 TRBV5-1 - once CASSPEGGGPSNEQFF TGCGCCAGCAGTCCCGAAGGGGGAGGGCCATCCAATGAGCAGTTCTTC
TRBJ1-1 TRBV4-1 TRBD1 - CASSPSDRDTEAFF TGCGCCAGCAGCCCTTCGGACAGGGACACTGAAGCTTTCTTT
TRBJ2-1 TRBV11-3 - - CASSRSGPGNEQFF TGTGCCAGCAGCCGTAGCGGTCCTGGCAATGAGCAGTTCTTC
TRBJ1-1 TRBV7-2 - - CASSSRDTEAFF TGTGCCAGCAGTTCCAGGGATACTGAAGCTTTCTTT
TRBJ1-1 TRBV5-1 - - CASSPGHVGHQGSTEAFF TGCGCCAGCAGCCCCGGCCATGTGGGACACCAGGGTAGCACTGAAGCTTTCTTT
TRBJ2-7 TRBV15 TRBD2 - CATSRDTTSGSRSYEQYF TGTGCCACCAGCAGAGATACGACTAGCGGGAGTAGGTCCTACGAGCAGTACTTC
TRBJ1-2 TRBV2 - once CASRAGLNSGYTF TGTGCCAGCAGGGCGGGTCTGAATTCTGGCTACACCTTC
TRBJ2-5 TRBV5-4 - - CASSLSGIILSGETQYF TGTGCCAGCAGCTTATCGGGAATAATCCTGAGTGGAGAGACCCAGTACTTC
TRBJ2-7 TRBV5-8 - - CASLSPGRSQEQYF TGTGCCAGCCTCAGCCCAGGGCGTTCTCAGGAGCAGTACTTC
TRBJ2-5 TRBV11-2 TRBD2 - CASSLVLAGKETQYF TGTGCCAGCAGCTTGGTCCTAGCGGGGAAAGAGACCCAGTACTTC
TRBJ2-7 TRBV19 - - CASSIATVSPYEQYF TGTGCCAGTAGTATCGCGACAGTTTCCCCCTACGAGCAGTACTTC
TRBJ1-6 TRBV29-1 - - CSARSSAGSPLHF TGCAGCGCCCGCTCGTCCGCCGGTTCACCCCTCCACTTT
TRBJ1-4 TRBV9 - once CASSVSGTNEKLFF TGTGCCAGCAGCGTTTCAGGGACTAATGAAAAACTGTTTTTT
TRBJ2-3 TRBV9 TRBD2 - CASSISGGAGDTQYF TGTGCCAGCAGCATTAGCGGGGGGGCCGGGGATACGCAGTATTTT
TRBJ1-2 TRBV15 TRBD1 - CATRVRTGDGYTF TGTGCCACCAGAGTAAGGACAGGGGATGGCTACACCTTC
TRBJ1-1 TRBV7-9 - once CASSFDTTEAFF TGTGCCAGCAGCTTTGACACGACTGAAGCTTTCTTT
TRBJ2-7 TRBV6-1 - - CASSETRASYEQYF TGTGCCAGCAGTGAGACTAGGGCCTCCTACGAGCAGTACTTC
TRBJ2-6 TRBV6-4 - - CASSLQPLTSGANVLTF TGTGCCAGCAGTTTACAGCCTCTCACCTCTGGGGCCAACGTCCTGACTTTC
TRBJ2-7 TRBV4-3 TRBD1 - CASSRDRASEQYF TGCGCCAGCAGCCGGGACAGGGCGTCCGAGCAGTACTTC
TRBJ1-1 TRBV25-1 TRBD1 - CASSELTRQGSSNTEAFF TGTGCCAGCAGTGAACTGACCCGACAGGGGTCATCGAACACTGAAGCTTTCTTT
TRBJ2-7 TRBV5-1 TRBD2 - CASSPTSGNSYEQYF TGCGCCAGCAGCCCTACTAGCGGGAACTCCTACGAGCAGTACTTC
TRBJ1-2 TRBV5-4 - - CASSLGGLDGYTF TGTGCCAGCAGCTTAGGAGGGTTGGATGGCTACACCTTC
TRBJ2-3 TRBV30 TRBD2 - CACLGGGADTQYF TGTGCCTGCCTTGGCGGGGGGGCAGATACGCAGTATTTT
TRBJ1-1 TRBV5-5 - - CASNRNRETEAFF TGTGCCAGCAACCGAAACAGGGAGACTGAAGCTTTCTTT
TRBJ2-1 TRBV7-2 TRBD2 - CASSSILGIAGTNEQFF TGTGCCAGCAGTTCGATCCTCGGGATAGCGGGGACGAATGAGCAGTTCTTC
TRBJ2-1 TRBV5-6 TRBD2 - CASILASGRAHNEQFF TGTGCCAGCATCCTCGCTAGCGGGAGGGCCCACAATGAGCAGTTCTTC
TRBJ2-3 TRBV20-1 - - CSARYTDTQYF TGCAGTGCTAGATACACAGATACGCAGTATTTT
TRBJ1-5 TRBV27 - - CASSKTGNQPQHF TGTGCCAGCAGTAAAACAGGGAATCAGCCCCAGCATTTT
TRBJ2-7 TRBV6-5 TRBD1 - CASSLDRDEQYF TGTGCCAGCAGCTTAGACAGGGACGAGCAGTACTTC
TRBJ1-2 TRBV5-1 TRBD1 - CASSSYAGGKEGYTF TGCGCCAGCAGCTCCTACGCAGGGGGTAAAGAGGGCTACACCTTC
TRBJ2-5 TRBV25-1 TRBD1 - CASTTRDRNFPRQYF TGTGCCAGTACCACCCGGGACAGGAATTTTCCGCGCCAGTACTTC